The rows below give T cell receptor beta chains drawn from one sample of a study of radiotherapy plus CTLA-4 blockade in lung cancer. TCRdb's copy holds only in-frame clones and misses some; the assay was immunoSEQ multiplex PCR. Among 60,000 to 65,000 clones listed, roughly 77% were seen once. The specimen comprised peripheral blood, sampled from a patient treated with radiotherapy plus ipilimumab. The receptors were gathered from a human donor with non-small cell lung cancer who had a complete response to radiotherapy plus ipilimumab. The CDR3 runs from the conserved cysteine through the conserved F or W. Fields, in order: V gene, CDR3 protein.

TRBV30	CAWKQGLFRDTGELFF
TRBV2	CASRGRLAAQETQYF
TRBV30	CAWRSPLAYEQYF
TRBV11-2	CASSPSSGDQPQHF
TRBV6-5	CASSYSIQSMNTEAFF
TRBV9	CASSPGTNIQYF
TRBV11-2	CASSSTISTSGSSYREQFF
TRBV7-2	CASSQTGAKGNTIYF
TRBV6-1	CASSPGRRF
TRBV9	CASSVGLAITGELFF
TRBV5-1	CASSLGGSSYNEQFF
TRBV5-6	CASSPGFPGYGYTF
TRBV7-9	CASSPYMGANYGYTF
TRBV6-4	CASRRGTDTDTQYF